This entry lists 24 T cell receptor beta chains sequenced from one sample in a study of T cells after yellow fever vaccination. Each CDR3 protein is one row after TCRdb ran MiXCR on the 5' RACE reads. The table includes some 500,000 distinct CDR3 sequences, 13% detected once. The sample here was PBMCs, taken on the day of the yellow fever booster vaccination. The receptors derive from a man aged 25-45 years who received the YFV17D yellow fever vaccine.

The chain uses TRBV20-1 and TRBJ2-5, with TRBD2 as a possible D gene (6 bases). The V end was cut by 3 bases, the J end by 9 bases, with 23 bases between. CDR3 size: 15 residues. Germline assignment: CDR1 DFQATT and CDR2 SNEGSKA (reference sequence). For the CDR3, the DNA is TGCAGTGCTAGTCTGGGAGTACAGTCCTGGAGGGCCCAGTACTTC. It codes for CSASLGVQSWRAQYF.

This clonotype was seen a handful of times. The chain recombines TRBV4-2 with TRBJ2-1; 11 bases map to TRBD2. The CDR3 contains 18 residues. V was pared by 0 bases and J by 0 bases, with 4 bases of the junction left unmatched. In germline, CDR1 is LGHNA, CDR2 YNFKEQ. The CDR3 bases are TGTGCCAGCAGCCAAGATATAGCGGGAGGGCCCTCCTACAATGAGCAGTTCTTC. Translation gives CASSQDIAGGPSYNEQFF.

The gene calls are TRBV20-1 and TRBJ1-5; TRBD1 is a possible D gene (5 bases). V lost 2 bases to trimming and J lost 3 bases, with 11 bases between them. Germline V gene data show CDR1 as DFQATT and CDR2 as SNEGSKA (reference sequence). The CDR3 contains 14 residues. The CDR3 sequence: CSARTDRNNQPQHF. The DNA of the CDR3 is TGCAGTGCTAGAACAGACAGAAACAATCAGCCCCAGCATTTT.

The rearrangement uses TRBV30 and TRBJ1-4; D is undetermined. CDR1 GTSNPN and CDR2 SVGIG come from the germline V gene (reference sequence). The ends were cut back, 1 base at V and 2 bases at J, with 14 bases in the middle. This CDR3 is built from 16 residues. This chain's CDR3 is CAWSDLRHSTNEKLFF. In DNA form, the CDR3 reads TGTGCCTGGAGTGACCTTCGACATAGCACTAATGAAAAACTGTTTTTT.

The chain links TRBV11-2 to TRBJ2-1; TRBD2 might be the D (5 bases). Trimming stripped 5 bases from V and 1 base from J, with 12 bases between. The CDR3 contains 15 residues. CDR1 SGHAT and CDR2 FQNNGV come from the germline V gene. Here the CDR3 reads CASSVFRGSYNEQFF. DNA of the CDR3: TGTGCCAGCAGCGTCTTTCGGGGTTCCTACAATGAGCAGTTCTTC.

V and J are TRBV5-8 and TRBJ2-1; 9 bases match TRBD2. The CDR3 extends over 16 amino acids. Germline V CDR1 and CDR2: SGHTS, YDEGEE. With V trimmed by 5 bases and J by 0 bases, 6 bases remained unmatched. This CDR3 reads CASSNSGRTSYNEQFF. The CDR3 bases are TGTGCCAGCAGTAACAGCGGGAGGACCTCCTACAATGAGCAGTTCTTC.

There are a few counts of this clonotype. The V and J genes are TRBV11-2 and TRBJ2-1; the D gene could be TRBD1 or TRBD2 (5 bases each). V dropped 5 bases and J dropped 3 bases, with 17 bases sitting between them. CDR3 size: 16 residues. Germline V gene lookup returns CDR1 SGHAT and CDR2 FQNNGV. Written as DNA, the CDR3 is TGTGCCAGCAGCCCCGGGACGGATAGATACTACAATGAGCAGTTCTTC. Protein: CASSPGTDRYYNEQFF.

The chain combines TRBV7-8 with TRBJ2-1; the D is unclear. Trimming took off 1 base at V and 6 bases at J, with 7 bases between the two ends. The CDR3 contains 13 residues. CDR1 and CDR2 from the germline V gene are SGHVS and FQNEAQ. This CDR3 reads CASSLGLFNEQFF. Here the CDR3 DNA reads TGTGCCAGCAGCTTAGGGCTATTCAATGAGCAGTTCTTC. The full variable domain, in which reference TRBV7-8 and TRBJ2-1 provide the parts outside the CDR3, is GAGVSQSPRYKVAKRGQDVALRCDPISGHVSLFWYQQALGQGPEFLTYFQNEAQLDKSGLPSDRFFAERPEGSVSTLKIQRTQQEDSAVYLCASSLGLFNEQFFGPGTRLTVL.

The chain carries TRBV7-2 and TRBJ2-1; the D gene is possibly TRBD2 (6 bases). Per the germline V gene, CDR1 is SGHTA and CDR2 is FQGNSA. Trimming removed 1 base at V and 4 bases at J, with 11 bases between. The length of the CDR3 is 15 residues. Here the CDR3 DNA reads TGTGCCAGCAGCTTAGGGGTAGCGGAGTACAATGAGCAGTTCTTC. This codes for CASSLGVAEYNEQFF.

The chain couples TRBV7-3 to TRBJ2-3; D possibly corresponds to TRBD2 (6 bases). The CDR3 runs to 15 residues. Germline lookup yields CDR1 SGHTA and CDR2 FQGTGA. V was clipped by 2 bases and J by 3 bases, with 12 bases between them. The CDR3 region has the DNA TGTGCCAGCAGCTTAGGCCCTGCGGGAACAGATACGCAGTATTTT. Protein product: CASSLGPAGTDTQYF.

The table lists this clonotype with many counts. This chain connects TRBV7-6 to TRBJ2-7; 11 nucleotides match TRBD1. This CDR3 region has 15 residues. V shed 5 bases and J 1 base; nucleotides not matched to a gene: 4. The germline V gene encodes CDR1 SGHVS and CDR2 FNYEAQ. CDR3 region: CASSPGQGASYEQYF. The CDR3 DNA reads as TGTGCCAGCAGCCCCGGACAGGGGGCTTCCTACGAGCAGTACTTC.

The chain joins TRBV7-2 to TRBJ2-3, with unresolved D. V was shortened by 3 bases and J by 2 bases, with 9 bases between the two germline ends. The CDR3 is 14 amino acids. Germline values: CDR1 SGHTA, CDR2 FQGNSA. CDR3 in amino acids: CASSFRTNTDTQYF. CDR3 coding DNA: TGTGCCAGCAGCTTCCGGACCAACACAGATACGCAGTATTTT.

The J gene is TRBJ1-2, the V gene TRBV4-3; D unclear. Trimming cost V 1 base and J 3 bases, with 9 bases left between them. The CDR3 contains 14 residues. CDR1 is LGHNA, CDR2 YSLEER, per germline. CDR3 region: CASSQGPMDYGYTF. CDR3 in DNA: TGCGCCAGCAGCCAAGGTCCGATGGACTATGGCTACACCTTC.

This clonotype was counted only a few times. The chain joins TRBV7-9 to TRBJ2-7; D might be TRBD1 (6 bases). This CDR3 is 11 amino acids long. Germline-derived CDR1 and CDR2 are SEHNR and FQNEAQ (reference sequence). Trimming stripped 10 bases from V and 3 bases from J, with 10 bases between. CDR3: CATQGLYEQYF. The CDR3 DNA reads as TGTGCCACACAGGGCCTCTACGAGCAGTACTTC.

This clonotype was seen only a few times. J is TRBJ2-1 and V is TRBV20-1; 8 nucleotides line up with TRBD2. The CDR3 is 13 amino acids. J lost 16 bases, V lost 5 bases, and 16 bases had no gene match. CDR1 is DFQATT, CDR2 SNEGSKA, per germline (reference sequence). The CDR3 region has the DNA TGCAGTGCTTGTCCCGGGACTAGGGCCCGGTGCTTCTTC. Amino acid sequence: CSACPGTRARCFF.

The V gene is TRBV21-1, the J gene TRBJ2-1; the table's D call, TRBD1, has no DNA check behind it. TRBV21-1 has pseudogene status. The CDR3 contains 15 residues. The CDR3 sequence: CASSKSDRGHNEQFF. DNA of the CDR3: TGTGCCAGCAGCAAAAGTGACAGGGGCCACAATGAGCAGTTCTTC.

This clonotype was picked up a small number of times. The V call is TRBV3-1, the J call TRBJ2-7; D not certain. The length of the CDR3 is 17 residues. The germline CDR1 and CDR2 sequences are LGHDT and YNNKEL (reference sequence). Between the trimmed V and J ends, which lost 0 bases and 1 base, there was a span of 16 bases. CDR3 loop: CASSQEQRFPPSYEQYF. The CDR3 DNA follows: TGTGCCAGCAGCCAAGAACAGAGGTTTCCCCCTTCCTACGAGCAGTACTTC.

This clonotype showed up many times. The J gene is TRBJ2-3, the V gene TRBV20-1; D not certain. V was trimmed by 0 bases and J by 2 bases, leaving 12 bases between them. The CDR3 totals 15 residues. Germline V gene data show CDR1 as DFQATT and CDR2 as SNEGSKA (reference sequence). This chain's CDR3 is CSARDFKQTTDTQYF. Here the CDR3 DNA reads TGCAGTGCTAGAGATTTCAAGCAGACCACAGATACGCAGTATTTT.

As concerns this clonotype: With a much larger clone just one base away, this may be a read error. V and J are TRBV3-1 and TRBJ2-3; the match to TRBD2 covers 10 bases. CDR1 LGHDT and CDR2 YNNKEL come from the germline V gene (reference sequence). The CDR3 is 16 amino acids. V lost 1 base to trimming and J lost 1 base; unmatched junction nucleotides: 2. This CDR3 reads CASSQASGSGTDTQYF. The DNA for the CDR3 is TGTGCCAGCAGCCAAGCTAGCGGGAGCGGCACAGATACGCAGTATTTT.

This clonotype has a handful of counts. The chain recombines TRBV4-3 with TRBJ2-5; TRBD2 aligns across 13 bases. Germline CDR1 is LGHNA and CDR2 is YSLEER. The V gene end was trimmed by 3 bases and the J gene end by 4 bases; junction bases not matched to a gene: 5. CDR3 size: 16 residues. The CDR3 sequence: CASSQRTSGSLETQYF. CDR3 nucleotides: TGCGCCAGCAGCCAGAGGACTAGCGGGAGTTTAGAGACCCAGTACTTC.

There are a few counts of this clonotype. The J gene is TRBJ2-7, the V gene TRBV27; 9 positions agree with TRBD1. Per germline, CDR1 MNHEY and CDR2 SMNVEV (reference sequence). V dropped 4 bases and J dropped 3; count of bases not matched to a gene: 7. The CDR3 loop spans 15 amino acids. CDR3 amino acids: CASSSPGTGYYEQYF. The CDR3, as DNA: TGTGCCAGCAGTTCCCCCGGGACAGGGTACTACGAGCAGTACTTC.

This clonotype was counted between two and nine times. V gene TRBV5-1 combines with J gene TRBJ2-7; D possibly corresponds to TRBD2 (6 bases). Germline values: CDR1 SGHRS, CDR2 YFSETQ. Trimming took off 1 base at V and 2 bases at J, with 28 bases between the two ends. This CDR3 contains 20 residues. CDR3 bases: TGCGCCAGCAGCTTGTCTTCGGGTTCGTACACCCCTAGCGTGACCTACGAGCAGTACTTC. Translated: CASSLSSGSYTPSVTYEQYF.

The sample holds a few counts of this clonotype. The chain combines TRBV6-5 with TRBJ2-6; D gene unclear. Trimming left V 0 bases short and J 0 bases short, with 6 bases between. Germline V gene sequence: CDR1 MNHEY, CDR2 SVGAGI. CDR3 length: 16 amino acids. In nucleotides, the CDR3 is TGTGCCAGCAGTTACTCGGGCATCTCTGGGGCCAACGTCCTGACTTTC. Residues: CASSYSGISGANVLTF.

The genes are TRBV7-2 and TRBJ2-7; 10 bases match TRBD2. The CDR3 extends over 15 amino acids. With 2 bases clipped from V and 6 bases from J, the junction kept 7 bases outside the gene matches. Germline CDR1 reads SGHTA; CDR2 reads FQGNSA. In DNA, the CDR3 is TGTGCCAGCAGCTTAATAATAGCGGGAGGCCGCGAGCAGTACTTC. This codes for CASSLIIAGGREQYF.